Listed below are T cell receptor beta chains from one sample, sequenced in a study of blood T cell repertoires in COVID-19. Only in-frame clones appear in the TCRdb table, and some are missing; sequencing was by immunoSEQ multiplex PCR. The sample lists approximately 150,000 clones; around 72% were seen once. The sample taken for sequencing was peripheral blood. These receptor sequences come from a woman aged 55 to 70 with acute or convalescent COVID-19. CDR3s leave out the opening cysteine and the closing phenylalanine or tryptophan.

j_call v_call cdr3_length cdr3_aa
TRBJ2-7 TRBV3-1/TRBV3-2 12 ASSRGTGSYEQY
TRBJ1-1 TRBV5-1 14 ASSFDTGTPTAEAF
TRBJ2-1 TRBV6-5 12 ASTHMLRANEQF
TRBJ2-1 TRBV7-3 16 ASSLYPGGGVRGNEQF
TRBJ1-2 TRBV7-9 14 ASSPRFGGANYGYT
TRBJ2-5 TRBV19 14 ASSIARTEIEETQY
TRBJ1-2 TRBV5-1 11 ASSLAEGVGYT
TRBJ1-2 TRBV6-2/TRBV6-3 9 ASSYPYGYT
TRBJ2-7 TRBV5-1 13 ASSFSGRVGYEQY
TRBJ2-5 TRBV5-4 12 ASSLPLGEETQY
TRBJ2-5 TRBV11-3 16 ASSLGRSGKSGGETQY
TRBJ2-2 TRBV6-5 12 ASAEQGHTGELF
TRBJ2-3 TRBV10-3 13 AISEGSRVSDTQY
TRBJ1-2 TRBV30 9 AWNPGYGYT
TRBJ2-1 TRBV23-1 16 ASSQYSGTEELYNEQF
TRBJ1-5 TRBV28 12 ASSQDRENQPQH
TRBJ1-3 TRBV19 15 ASSIGDGRTTGNTIY
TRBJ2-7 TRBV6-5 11 ATREPVGHKQY
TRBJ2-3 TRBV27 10 ASRSVTDTQY
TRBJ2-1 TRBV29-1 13 SVDILAGTYNEQF
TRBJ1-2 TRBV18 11 ASTGQGAHGYT
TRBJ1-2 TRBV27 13 ATMPGGQANYGYT
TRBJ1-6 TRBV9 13 ASSVDGAFNSPLH
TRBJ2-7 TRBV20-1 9 SASGGLGEY
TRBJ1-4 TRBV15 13 ATSRDRGPGEKLF
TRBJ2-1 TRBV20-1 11 SASGGSFGEQF
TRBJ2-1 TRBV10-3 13 AISSLQGSLNEQF
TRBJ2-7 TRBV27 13 ASSLITGAPYEQY
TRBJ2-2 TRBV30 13 AGTGGGRIIGELF
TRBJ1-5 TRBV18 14 ASSPGQGSSNQPQH
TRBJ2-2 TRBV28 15 ASSTGLAGPDTGELF
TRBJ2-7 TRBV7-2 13 ASSLVAEGSYEQY
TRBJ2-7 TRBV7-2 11 ASSLRELREQY